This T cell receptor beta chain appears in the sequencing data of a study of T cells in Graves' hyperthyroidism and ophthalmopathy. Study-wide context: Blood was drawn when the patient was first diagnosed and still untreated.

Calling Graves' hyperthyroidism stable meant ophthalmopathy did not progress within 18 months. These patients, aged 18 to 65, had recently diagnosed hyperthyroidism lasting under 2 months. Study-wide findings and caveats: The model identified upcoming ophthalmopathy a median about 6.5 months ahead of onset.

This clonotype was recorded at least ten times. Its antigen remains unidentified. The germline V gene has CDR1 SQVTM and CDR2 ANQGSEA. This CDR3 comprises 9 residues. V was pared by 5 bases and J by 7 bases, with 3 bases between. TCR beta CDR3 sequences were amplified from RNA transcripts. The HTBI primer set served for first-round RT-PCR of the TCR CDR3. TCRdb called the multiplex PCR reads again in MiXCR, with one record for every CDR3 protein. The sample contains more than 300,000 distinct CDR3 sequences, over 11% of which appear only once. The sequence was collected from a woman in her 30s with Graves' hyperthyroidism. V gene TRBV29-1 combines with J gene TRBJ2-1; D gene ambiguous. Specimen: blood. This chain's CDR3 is CSVSNEQFF. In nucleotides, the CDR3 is TGCAGCGTTAGTAATGAGCAGTTCTTC.